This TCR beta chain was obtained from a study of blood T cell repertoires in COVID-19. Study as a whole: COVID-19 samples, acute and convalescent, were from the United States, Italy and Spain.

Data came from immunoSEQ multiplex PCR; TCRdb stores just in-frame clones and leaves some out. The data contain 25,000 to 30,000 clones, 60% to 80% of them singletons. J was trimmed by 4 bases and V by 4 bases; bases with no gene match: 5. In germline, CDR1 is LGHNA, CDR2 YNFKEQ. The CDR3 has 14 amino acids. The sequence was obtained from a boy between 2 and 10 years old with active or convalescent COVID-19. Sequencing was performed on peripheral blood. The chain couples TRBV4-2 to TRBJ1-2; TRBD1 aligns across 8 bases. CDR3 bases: TGTGCCAGCAGCCCCCCGGACAGGGCCTATGGCTACACCTTC. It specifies CASSPPDRAYGYTF.